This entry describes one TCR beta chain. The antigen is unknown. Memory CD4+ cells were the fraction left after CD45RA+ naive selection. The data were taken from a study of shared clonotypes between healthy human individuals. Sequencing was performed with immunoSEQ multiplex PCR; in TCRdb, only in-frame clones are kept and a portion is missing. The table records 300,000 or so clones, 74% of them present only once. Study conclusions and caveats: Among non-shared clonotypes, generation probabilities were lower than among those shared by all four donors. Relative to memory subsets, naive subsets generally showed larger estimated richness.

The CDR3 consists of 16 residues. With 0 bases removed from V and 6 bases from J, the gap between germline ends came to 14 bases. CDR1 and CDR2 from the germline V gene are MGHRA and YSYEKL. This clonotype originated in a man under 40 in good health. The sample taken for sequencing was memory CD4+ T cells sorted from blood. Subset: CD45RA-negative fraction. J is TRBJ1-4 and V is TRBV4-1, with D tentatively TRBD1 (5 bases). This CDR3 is CASSQDYGHPDEKLFF. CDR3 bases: TGCGCCAGCAGCCAAGATTACGGACACCCGGATGAAAAACTGTTTTTT.